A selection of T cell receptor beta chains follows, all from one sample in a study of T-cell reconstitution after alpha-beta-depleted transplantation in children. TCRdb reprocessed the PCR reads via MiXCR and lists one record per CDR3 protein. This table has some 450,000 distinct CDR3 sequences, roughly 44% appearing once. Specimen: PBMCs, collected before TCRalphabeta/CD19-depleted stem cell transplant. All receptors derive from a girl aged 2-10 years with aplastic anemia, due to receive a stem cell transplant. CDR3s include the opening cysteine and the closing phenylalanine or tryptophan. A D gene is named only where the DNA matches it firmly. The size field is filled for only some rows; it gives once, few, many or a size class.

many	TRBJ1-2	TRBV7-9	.	CASSPTVTESYGYTF	TGTGCCAGCAGCCCAACCGTGACAGAATCCTATGGCTACACCTTC
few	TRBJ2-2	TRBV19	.	CASSSPLRGIDTGELFF	TGTGCCAGTAGTTCACCTTTAAGGGGGATAGACACCGGGGAGCTGTTTTTT
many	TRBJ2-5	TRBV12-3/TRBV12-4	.	CASSSLGTEETQYF	TGTGCCAGCAGTTCCTTGGGGACTGAAGAGACCCAGTACTTC
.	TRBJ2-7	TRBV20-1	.	CSAQGLHEKSYEQYF	TGCAGTGCCCAAGGACTACACGAGAAATCCTACGAGCAGTACTTC
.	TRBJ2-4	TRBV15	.	CATSRDLMGKNIQYF	TGTGCCACCAGCAGAGATCTTATGGGCAAAAACATTCAGTACTTC
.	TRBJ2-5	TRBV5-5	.	CASSLDSGDQETQYF	TGTGCCAGCAGCCTGGACAGCGGCGACCAAGAGACCCAGTACTTC
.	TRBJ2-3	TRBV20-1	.	CSATSRITSTDTQYF	TGCAGTGCTACGAGTAGGATTACTAGCACAGATACGCAGTATTTT
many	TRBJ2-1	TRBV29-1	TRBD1	CSVLRDRGGSEQFF	TGCAGCGTTCTCCGGGACAGGGGGGGGAGTGAGCAGTTCTTC
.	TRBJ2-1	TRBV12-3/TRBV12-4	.	CASSLPGTSANEQFF	TGTGCCAGCAGTTTACCCGGGACTTCTGCTAATGAGCAGTTCTTC
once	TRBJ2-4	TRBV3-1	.	CASSYTASGKNIQYF	TGTGCCAGCAGCTACACGGCCTCTGGGAAAAACATTCAGTACTTC
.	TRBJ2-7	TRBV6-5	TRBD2	CASSSRAGGYEQYF	TGTGCCAGCAGTTCAAGAGCGGGGGGCTACGAGCAGTACTTC
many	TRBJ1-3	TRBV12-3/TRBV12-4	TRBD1	CASSFSVTGGTGGFGNTIYF	TGTGCCAGCAGTTTCAGTGTCACGGGCGGGACAGGGGGCTTTGGAAACACCATATATTTT
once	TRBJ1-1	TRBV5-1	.	CASSLKGRAGYTEAFF	TGCGCCAGCAGCTTGAAAGGCCGCGCCGGCTACACTGAAGCTTTCTTT
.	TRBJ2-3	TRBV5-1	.	CASSSFGRGDTDTQYF	TGCGCCAGCAGCTCCTTTGGACGGGGCGACACAGATACGCAGTATTTT
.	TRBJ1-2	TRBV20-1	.	CSARADRRPNYGYTF	TGCAGTGCTAGAGCAGACAGGCGACCTAACTATGGCTACACCTTC
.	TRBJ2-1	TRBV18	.	CASSPVSYNEQFF	TGTGCCAGCTCACCAGTATCATACAATGAGCAGTTCTTC
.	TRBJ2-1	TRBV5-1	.	CASSSAWPQSSYNEQFF	TGCGCCAGCAGCTCGGCTTGGCCCCAAAGCTCCTACAATGAGCAGTTCTTC
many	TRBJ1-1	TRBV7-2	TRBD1	CASRHRITGQNTEAFF	TGTGCCAGCAGACACCGTATCACGGGACAGAATACCGAAGCTTTCTTT
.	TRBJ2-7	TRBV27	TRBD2	CASSFWTGGPLTYEQYF	TGTGCCAGCAGTTTTTGGACGGGAGGCCCACTGACCTACGAGCAGTACTTC
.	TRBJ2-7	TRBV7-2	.	CASSLAGSLTYEQYF	TGTGCCAGCAGCTTAGCGGGCAGTCTCACCTACGAGCAGTACTTC
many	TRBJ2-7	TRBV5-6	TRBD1	CASSLYRGTYEQYF	TGTGCCAGCAGCTTGTACAGGGGTACTTACGAGCAGTACTTC
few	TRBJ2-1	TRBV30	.	CAWSEGTFPSYNEQFF	TGTGCCTGGAGCGAGGGGACTTTCCCCTCCTACAATGAGCAGTTCTTC
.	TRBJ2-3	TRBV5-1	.	CASSLDGGRDTQYF	TGCGCCAGCAGCTTGGATGGCGGCAGGGATACGCAGTATTTT